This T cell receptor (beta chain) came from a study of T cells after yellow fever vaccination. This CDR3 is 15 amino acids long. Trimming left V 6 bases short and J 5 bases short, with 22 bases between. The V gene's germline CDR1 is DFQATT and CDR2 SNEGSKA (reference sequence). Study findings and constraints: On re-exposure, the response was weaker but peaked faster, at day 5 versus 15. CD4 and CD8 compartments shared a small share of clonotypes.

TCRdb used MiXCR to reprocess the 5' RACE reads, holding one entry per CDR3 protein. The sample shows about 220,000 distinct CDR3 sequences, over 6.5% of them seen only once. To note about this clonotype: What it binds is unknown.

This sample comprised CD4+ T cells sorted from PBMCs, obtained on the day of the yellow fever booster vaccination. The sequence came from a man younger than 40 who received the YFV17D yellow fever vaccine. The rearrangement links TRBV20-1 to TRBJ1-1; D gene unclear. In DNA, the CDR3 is TGCAGTGCCCTAGCAGGTGGGGAGCGCAGGACTGAAGCTTTCTTT. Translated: CSALAGGERRTEAFF.